Given below is one TCR beta chain in context. Its binding antigen is unknown. No base qualities exist here, and no much larger clone lies one base off it. This sample is drawn from a study of identifying expanded T cells in peripheral blood (dated by TCRdb to the late 2010s). For context, the study as a whole: Technical replicates were generated by sequencing separate aliquots of the same genomic DNA pool, and four replicates were compared pairwise.

What the research found in general, with its limitations: It was expected by the authors that biological variance in healthy repertoires might increase further over much longer intervals, such as months to years. The binomial model flagged about 1.2 differentially abundant clones between technical replicates, compared with about 16.4 over about two weeks and 19 to 20 over about 4 weeks. The beta-binomial model significantly reduced the number of clones called differentially abundant and the false-positive rate across all healthy-donor time intervals. Across all healthy donors, variance in clone template counts between approximately two-week samples was found to increase significantly with total template count.

TCRbeta CDR3 regions were profiled with the immunoSEQ Assay using bias-controlled multiplex PCR amplification of genomic DNA. The study's processing was this. The absolute abundance of each unique TCRbeta CDR3 region was quantified after sequences were collapsed and filtered. Differential abundance was tested with a binomial (Fisher-equivalent) model and with a beta-binomial model adding time-dependent variance fitted from healthy donors. Clones with fewer than 5 combined templates were removed, and a clone was called differentially abundant if the clone's Benjamini-Hochberg FDR was below 0.01. Beta-binomial variance was modeled as a function of total template count across the two samples using the form v = (b*log(k)+a)^2. The table was pulled from immuneACCESS by TCRdb, which kept in-frame rearrangements only. Such tables lose some clones; where checked, under half of the loss comes from unresolved V genes, and the rest has no known cause. The DNA gave D and trimming, while V, J and clone size come from that table. Here the sample has under 150,000 clones; around nine tenths occur a single time. The top ten constitute approximately 8% of the sample.

V loses 5 bases of germline sequence and J loses 5 bases, and the interval between the two ends is 13 bases. The germline V gene sets CDR1 to SQVTM and CDR2 to ANQGSEA. The CDR3 goes from the cysteine to the phenylalanine over 12 residues. The read is trimmed to its CDR3 DNA, 36 bases read in frame from base 1. During the collection period, no immune events, such as infections, were documented for the healthy donors. To calibrate time-dependent variance in a beta-binomial model of T-cell clone differential abundance, blood repertoires from healthy donors were used as a training cohort. The training cohort included around ten healthy donors, of whom 3 were female and 7 were male. Donor ages ranged from about 29 to 65 years, with an average of roughly 47 years. Whole blood from each healthy donor was obtained from a commercial supplier and was collected at three time points around two weeks apart. For immunosequencing, genomic DNA was extracted from unsorted whole blood.

This TCR was recovered from a person between 18 and 75 years old in good health. The sequence is built from TRBV29-1 and TRBJ2-7; TRBD1 is a possible D gene, resting on 6 matching bases. The material sequenced was blood. The encoded CDR3 is CSVSGAGNEQYF. The nucleotide sequence is TGCAGCGTTTCAGGGGCCGGGAACGAGCAGTACTTC.